This T cell receptor (beta chain) was captured by sequencing in a study of high-grade serous ovarian cancer treatment subgroups. Turning to the study itself: Mean per sample: approximately 13,000 reads, about 6,900 unique TCR beta rearrangements.

Broader study findings: The analyses considered CDR3 and ignored CDR1 and CDR2. TCR relatedness rose with neoantigen level and trended with mutation load. Spatial context was lost because tumors were sequenced in bulk.

Germline CDR1 SNHLY, CDR2 FYNNEI. Trimming removed 6 bases from V and 8 bases from J; junction bases left unmatched: 11. This CDR3 has 14 amino acids. Tumor samples were taken before definitive surgery or chemotherapy. Method: immunoSEQ multiplex PCR; TCRdb's copy keeps in-frame clones and lacks some. Among some 4,000 clones, 55% to 85% were seen once, and the ten largest hold approximately 12%. On this clone itself: The antigen remains undetermined.

This clonotype was sampled from a human donor with high-grade serous ovarian cancer. This sequence joins TRBV2 and TRBJ1-2; 8 bases map to TRBD1. Material for sequencing was tumor tissue. The CDR3 loop reads CASSPQGQEVGYTF. The CDR3 DNA sequence: TGTGCCAGCAGCCCGCAGGGACAGGAGGTCGGCTACACCTTC.